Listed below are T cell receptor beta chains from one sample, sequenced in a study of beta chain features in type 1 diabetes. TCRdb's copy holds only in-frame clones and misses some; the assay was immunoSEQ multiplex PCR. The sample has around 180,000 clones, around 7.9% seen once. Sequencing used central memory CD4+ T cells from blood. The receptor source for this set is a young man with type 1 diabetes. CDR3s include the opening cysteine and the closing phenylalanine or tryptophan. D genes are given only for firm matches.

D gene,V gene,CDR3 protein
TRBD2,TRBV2,CASKGLAGSTDTQYF
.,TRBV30,CAWRLQGAYGYTF
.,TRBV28,CASSLYGRFLNEQYF
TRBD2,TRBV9,CASSPGLAGGGDTQYF
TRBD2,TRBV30,CAWSVPAGAGEQYF
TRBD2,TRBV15,CATSRVLAGGDTQYF
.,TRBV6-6,CASSPNGLGAYEQYF
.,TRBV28,CASSTLAQASTDTQYF
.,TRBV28,CASSLGGAAAQETQYF
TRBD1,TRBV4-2,CASSQDPGTGGGIYGYTF
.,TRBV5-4,CASSLVRDTEAFF
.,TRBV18,CASSPPVGRADTQYF
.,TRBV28,CASISGQGDEQFF
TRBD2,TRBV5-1,CASRIGAGAPGETQYF
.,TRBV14,CASSRRGALNTEAFF
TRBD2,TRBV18,CASSPERGAPDTQYF
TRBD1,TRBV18,CASSPFPTGSTEAFF
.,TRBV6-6,CASSPQYNGYTF
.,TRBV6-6,CASSYYRGMNSYEQYF
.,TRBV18,CASSPLGAPSTDTQYF
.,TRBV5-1,CASSFSGEAEAFF
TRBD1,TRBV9,CASSVALGQEQQETQYF
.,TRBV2,CASSDSGHNQPQHF
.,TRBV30,CAWSSPGSETQYF
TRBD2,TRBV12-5,CASGLDLAGANEQFF
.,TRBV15,CATSRDGGASGVYGYTF
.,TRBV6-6,CASSYLLQGVGGYTF
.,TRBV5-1,CASSSGDRTYEQYF
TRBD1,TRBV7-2,CASSPDGQGAYEQYF
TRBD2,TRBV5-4,CASSPLAGGYQETQYF
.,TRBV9,CASSVDAGLGEQYF
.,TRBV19,CATTAGRLTDTQYF